This TCR beta chain was sequenced in a study of shared clonotypes between healthy human individuals. Turning to the study itself: Researchers assigned three CD4 naive, three CD4 memory, two CD8 naive and one CD8 memory plate to each donor.

Genomic DNA belonging to each subset was distributed in equal measure over several immunoSEQ plates. Tens of thousands of T cell genomes (approximately 210 ng DNA) went into each sorted-subset replicate. The method was immunoSEQ multiplex PCR; TCRdb's version includes in-frame clones alone and lacks a portion of them. Found here are 550,000 to 850,000 clones, roughly two thirds of them singletons; the top ten hold less than 2%. Comment on this clone: The antigen is not known.

V dropped 4 bases and J dropped 5; count of bases not matched to a gene: 4. This CDR3 is 14 amino acids long. The V gene's germline CDR1 is MNHEY and CDR2 SMNVEV (reference sequence). The study, taken as a whole, reports: Generally, estimated richness proved larger in naive subsets than it did in memory subsets.

The chain uses TRBV27 and TRBJ2-3; TRBD2 matches at 9 bases. The TCR originated in a woman aged 25 to 45 in good health. Sequenced input: memory CD4+ T cells sorted from blood. Regarding subset: CD45RA-negative fraction. Written as DNA, the CDR3 is TGTGCCAGCAGTTCTAGCGGGGTAGGAGATACGCAGTATTTT. Translation gives CASSSSGVGDTQYF.